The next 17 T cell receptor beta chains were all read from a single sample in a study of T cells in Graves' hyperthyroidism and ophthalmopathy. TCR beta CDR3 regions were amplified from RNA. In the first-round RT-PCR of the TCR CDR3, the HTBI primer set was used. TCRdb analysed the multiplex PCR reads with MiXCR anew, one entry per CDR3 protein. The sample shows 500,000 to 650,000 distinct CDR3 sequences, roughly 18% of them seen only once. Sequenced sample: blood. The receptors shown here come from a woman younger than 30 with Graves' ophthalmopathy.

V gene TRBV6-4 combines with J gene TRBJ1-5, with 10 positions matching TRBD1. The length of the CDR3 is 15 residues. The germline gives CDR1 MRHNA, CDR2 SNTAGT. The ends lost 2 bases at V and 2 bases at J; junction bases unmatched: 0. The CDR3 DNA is TGTGCCAGCAGTGACGGGACAGGGGGCAATCAGCCCCAGCATTTT. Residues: CASSDGTGGNQPQHF.

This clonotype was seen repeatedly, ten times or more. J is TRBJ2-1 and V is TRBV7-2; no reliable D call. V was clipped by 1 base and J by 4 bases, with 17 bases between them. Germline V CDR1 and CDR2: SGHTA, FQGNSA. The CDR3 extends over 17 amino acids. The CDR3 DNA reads TGTGCCAGCAGCTTAGAAGGTCCGGCGGCCCCATACAATGAGCAGTTCTTC. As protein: CASSLEGPAAPYNEQFF. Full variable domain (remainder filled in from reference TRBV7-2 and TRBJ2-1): GAGVSQSPSNKVTEKGKDVELRCDPISGHTALYWYRQSLGQGLEFLIYFQGNSAPDKSGLPSDRFSAERTGGSVSTLTIQRTQQEDSAVYLCASSLEGPAAPYNEQFFGPGTRLTVL.

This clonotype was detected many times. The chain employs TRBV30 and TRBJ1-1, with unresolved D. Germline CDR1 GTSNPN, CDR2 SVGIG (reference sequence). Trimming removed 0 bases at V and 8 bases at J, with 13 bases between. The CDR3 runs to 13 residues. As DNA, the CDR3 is TGTGCCTGGAGTGTAACGGCGGCAGGAGAAGCTTTCTTT. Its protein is CAWSVTAAGEAFF.

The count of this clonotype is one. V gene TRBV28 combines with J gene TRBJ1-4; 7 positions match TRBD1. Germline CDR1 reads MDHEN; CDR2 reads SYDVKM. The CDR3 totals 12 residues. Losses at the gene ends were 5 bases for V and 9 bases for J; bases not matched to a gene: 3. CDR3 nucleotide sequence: TGTGCCAGCAGTCCGGGACAGAAAAAACTGTTTTTT. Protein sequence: CASSPGQKKLFF. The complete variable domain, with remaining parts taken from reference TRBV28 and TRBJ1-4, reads DVKVTQSSRYLVKRTGEKVFLECVQDMDHENMFWYRQDPGLGLRLIYFSYDVKMKEKGDIPEGYSVSREKKERFSLILESASTNQTSMYLCASSPGQKKLFFGSGTQLSVL.

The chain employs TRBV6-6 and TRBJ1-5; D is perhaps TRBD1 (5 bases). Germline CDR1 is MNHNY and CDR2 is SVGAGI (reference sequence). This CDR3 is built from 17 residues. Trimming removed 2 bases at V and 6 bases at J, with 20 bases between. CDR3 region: CASSYEAGTRGRQPQHF. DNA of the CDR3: TGTGCCAGCAGTTACGAAGCCGGGACCCGGGGTCGTCAGCCCCAGCATTTT.

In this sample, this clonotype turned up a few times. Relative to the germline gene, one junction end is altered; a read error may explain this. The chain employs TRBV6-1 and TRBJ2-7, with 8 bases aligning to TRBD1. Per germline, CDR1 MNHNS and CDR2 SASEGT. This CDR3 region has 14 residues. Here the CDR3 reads CASSPDRGPYEQHF. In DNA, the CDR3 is TGTGCCAGCAGCCCCGACAGGGGCCCCTACGAGCAGCACTTC.

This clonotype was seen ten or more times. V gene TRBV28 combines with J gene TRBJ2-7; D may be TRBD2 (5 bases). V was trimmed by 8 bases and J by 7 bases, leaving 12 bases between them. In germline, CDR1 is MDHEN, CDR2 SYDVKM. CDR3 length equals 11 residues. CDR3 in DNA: TGTGCCAGCCACGCCGGGGAAGAGCAGTACTTC. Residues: CASHAGEEQYF.

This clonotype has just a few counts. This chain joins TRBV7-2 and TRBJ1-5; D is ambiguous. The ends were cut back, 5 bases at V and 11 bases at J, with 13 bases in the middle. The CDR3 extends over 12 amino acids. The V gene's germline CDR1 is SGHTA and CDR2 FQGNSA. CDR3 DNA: TGTGCCAGCAGCCCTGACGTGAGAACCCAGCATTTT. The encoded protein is CASSPDVRTQHF.

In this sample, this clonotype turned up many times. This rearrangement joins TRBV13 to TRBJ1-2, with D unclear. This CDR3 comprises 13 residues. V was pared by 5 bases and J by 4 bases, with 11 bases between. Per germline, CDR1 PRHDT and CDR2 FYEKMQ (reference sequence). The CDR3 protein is CASSAYDGYGYTF. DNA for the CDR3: TGTGCCAGCAGCGCATACGACGGCTATGGCTACACCTTC.

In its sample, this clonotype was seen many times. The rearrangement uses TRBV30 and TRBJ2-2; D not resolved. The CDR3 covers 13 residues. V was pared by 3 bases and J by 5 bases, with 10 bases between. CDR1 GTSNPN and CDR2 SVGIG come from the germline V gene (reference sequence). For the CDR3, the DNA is TGTGCCTGGAGACGAGCCCCAACCGGGGAGCTGTTTTTT. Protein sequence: CAWRRAPTGELFF.

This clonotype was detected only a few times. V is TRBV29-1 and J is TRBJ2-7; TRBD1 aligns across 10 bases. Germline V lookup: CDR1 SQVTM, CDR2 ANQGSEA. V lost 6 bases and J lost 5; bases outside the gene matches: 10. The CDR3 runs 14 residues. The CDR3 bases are TGCAGCGTCCTGACGGGACAGGGGATTCACGAGCAGTACTTC. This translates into CSVLTGQGIHEQYF.

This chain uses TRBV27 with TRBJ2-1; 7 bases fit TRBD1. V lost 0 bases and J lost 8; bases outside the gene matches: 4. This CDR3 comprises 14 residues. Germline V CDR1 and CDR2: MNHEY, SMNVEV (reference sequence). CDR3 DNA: TGTGCCAGCAGTTTATCGACAGGGTCTGATGAGCAGTTCTTC. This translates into CASSLSTGSDEQFF.

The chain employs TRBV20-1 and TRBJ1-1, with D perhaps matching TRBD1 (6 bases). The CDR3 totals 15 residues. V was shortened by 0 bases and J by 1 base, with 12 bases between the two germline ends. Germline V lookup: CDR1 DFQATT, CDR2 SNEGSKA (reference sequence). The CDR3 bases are TGCAGTGCTAGAGATAAGGGGGGCGCGAACACTGAAGCTTTCTTT. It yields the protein CSARDKGGANTEAFF.

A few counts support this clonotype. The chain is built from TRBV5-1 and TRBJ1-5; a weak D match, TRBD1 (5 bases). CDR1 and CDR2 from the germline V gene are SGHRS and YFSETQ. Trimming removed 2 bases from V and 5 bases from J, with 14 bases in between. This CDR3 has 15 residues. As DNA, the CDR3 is TGCGCCAGCAGCTTACGAGGGGAGCCCTATCAGCCCCAGCATTTT. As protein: CASSLRGEPYQPQHF.

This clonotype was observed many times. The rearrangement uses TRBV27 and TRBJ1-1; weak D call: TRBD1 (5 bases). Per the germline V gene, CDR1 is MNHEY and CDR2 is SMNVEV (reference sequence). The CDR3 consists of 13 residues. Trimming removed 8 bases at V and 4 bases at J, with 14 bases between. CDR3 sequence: CASGNAGGTEAFF. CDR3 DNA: TGTGCCAGCGGCAATGCGGGGGGCACTGAAGCTTTCTTT.

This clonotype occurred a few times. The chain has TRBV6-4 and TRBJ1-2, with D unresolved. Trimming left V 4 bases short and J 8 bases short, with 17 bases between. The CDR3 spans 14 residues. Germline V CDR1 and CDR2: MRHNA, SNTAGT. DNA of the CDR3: TGTGCCAGCAGTGTAACCGGAGGTTTACGGGGCTACACCTTC. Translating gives CASSVTGGLRGYTF.

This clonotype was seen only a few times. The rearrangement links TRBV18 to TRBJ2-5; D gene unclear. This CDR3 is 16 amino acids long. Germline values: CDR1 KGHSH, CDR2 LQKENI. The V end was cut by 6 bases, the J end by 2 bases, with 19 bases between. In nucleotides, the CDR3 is TGTGCCAGCTCCGAGGCCCCTAGTATTTCACAAGAGACCCAGTACTTC. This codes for CASSEAPSISQETQYF.